Following are 25 T cell receptor beta chains from one sample sequenced in a study of control samples from healthy donors and cancer patients. This table comes from immunoSEQ multiplex PCR, and its TCRdb copy is limited to in-frame clones, with some not included. The data hold 100,000 to 150,000 clones, with around nine tenths observed a single time. The sequenced sample was blood. Every receptor here comes from a man aged 18 to 29 in good health.

As concerns this clone: Mismatch with germline at one junction end may stem from a read error. This chain links TRBV7-2 with TRBJ2-5, with D perhaps given as TRBD1 or TRBD2 (5 bases each). Per the germline V gene, CDR1 is SGHTA and CDR2 is FQGNSA. The CDR3 spans 12 residues. The CDR3 bases are TGTGCCAGCAGCTTTATAGGGGAGCGGCAGGACTTC. It yields the protein CASSFIGERQDF.

The rearrangement uses TRBV11-2 and TRBJ2-3, with D perhaps matching TRBD2 (5 bases). In germline, CDR1 is SGHAT, CDR2 FQNNGV. The CDR3 has 14 residues. V dropped 6 bases and J dropped 3 bases, with 13 bases sitting between them. The CDR3 here is CASSSDSETDTQYF. In DNA form, the CDR3 reads TGTGCCAGCAGTTCCGATAGCGAAACAGATACGCAGTATTTT.

CDR3 amino acids: CASSSGGGRTDTQYF. The CDR3 DNA follows: TGTGCCAGCAGCTCAGGGGGCGGTCGAACAGATACGCAGTATTTT. The V gene is TRBV7-6, the J gene TRBJ2-3, with 8 bases lining up with TRBD1. This CDR3 contains 15 residues. Trimming removed 4 bases from V and 3 bases from J; junction bases left unmatched: 6. The germline CDR1 and CDR2 sequences are SGHVS and FNYEAQ.

This clone came up once. The V gene is TRBV28, the J gene TRBJ2-3; 8 bases are a match to TRBD2. There are 16 residues in the CDR3. Germline V CDR1 and CDR2: MDHEN, SYDVKM. Trimming removed 3 bases from V and 2 bases from J; junction bases left unmatched: 7. The CDR3 sequence is CASSLGRGGFTDTQYF. CDR3 DNA sequence: TGTGCCAGCAGTTTGGGTCGGGGGGGCTTCACAGATACGCAGTATTTT.

The chain combines TRBV6-4 with TRBJ1-6; D ambiguous. The CDR3 has 14 residues. V lost 6 bases to trimming and J lost 7 bases, with 13 bases between them. The germline CDR1 and CDR2 sequences are MRHNA and SNTAGT. Here the CDR3 reads CASRPDGGNSPLHF. CDR3 coding DNA: TGTGCCAGCAGACCTGACGGAGGGAATTCACCCCTCCACTTT.

This clone has more than one count but fewer than ten. The chain has TRBV11-2 and TRBJ1-1; D not certain. Between the trimmed V and J ends, which lost 2 bases and 4 bases, there was a span of 8 bases. This CDR3 spans 13 amino acids. CDR1 is SGHAT and CDR2 is FQNNGV in the germline V gene. This CDR3 reads CASSLSQATEAFF. The DNA for the CDR3 is TGTGCCAGCAGCTTATCCCAGGCCACTGAAGCTTTCTTT.

The chain combines TRBV6-6 with TRBJ1-2, with D tentatively TRBD1 (5 bases). There are 15 residues in the CDR3. V was pared by 5 bases and J by 5 bases, with 18 bases between. Germline V lookup: CDR1 MNHNY, CDR2 SVGAGI (reference sequence). In nucleotides, the CDR3 is TGTGCCAGCAGTGGGGTAGGGCAGGGTCCTTATGGCTACACCTTC. Translated, it gives CASSGVGQGPYGYTF.

V and J are TRBV7-8 and TRBJ2-1; D remains unclear. The CDR3 covers 15 residues. In germline, CDR1 is SGHVS, CDR2 FQNEAQ. V was cut by 0 bases and J by 4 bases, with 10 bases left in between. The DNA of the CDR3 is TGTGCCAGCAGCTTAGCGCTAACAATTTACAATGAGCAGTTCTTC. This translates into CASSLALTIYNEQFF.

The chain joins TRBV27 to TRBJ1-1; D unresolved. This CDR3 comprises 14 residues. V was cut by 0 bases and J by 2 bases, with 7 bases left in between. Per germline, CDR1 MNHEY and CDR2 SMNVEV (reference sequence). This CDR3 reads CASSLSGVNTEAFF. CDR3 sequence (DNA): TGTGCCAGCAGTTTATCGGGAGTTAACACTGAAGCTTTCTTT.

The J gene is TRBJ1-1, the V gene TRBV11-2; a possible D gene is TRBD1 (6 bases). Deletions cut 5 bases from V and 5 bases from J, with 15 bases between. Germline V gives CDR1 SGHAT, CDR2 FQNNGV. This CDR3 region has 14 residues. CDR3 amino acids: CASSAVSRGTEAFF. Here the CDR3 DNA reads TGTGCCAGCAGCGCGGTGTCGAGGGGGACTGAAGCTTTCTTT.

The chain is built from TRBV2 and TRBJ1-2; D perhaps matches TRBD1 (5 bases). V lost 0 bases and J lost 0, with 14 bases in between. There are 17 residues in the CDR3. Germline V gene sequence: CDR1 SNHLY, CDR2 FYNNEI. The CDR3 DNA reads as TGTGCCAGCAGTGAAGCGCTTCTGGGGGAGGCTAACTATGGCTACACCTTC. Its protein product is CASSEALLGEANYGYTF.

The chain couples TRBV7-9 to TRBJ2-6; the D gene is possibly TRBD1 (6 bases). V lost 6 bases and J 0 bases, leaving 15 bases between the germline ends. The CDR3 length is 17 residues. Germline V gives CDR1 SEHNR, CDR2 FQNEAQ (reference sequence). DNA for the CDR3: TGTGCCAGCAGACGATCACAGGGAAACTCTGGGGCCAACGTCCTGACTTTC. Encoded protein: CASRRSQGNSGANVLTF.

This clone has a single count. The chain uses TRBV4-1 and TRBJ1-1; no firm D call. CDR1 is MGHRA and CDR2 is YSYEKL in the germline V gene. V dropped 0 bases and J dropped 5 bases, with 10 bases sitting between them. CDR3 size: 14 residues. DNA of the CDR3: TGCGCCAGCAGCCAAGATCAGTGGCAGACTGAAGCTTTCTTT. Residues: CASSQDQWQTEAFF.

The rearrangement joins TRBV7-6 to TRBJ2-3; 12 nucleotides agree with TRBD2. Trimming cost V 5 bases and J 5 bases; bases outside gene matches: 11. The germline gives CDR1 SGHVS, CDR2 FNYEAQ. The CDR3 covers 17 residues. CDR3 sequence reads: CASSLMSSGRARDTQYF. The CDR3 nucleotides read TGTGCCAGCAGCCTTATGTCTAGCGGGAGGGCCAGAGATACGCAGTATTTT.

The rearrangement links TRBV7-9 to TRBJ1-6; possible D gene TRBD1, 6 bases. This CDR3 comprises 15 residues. Trimming took 1 base from V and 13 from J, leaving 17 bases between them. Looked up from germline, CDR1 is SEHNR and CDR2 is FQNEAQ (reference sequence). The CDR3 spells CASSLVGAGAGPLHF. The CDR3 region has the DNA TGTGCCAGCAGCTTAGTTGGGGCAGGGGCCGGGCCCCTCCACTTT.

As concerns this clone: The identical CDR3 is also encoded by other nucleotide sequences in the sample. CDR3 residues: CASSLDSSSGNTIYF. As DNA, the CDR3 is TGTGCCAGCAGTCTCGACAGTAGCTCTGGAAACACCATATATTTT. The chain is built from TRBV13 and TRBJ1-3, with a weak D call TRBD1 (5 bases). The germline gives CDR1 PRHDT, CDR2 FYEKMQ (reference sequence). The CDR3 spans 15 residues. V gave up 6 bases and J gave up 0 bases, with 12 bases separating them. Full variable domain (outside the CDR3, taken from reference TRBV13 and TRBJ1-3): AAGVIQSPRHLIKEKRETATLKCYPIPRHDTVYWYQQGPGQDPQFLISFYEKMQSDKGSIPDRFSAQQFSDYHSELNMSSLELGDSALYFCASSLDSSSGNTIYFGEGSWLTVV.

V gene TRBV5-4 combines with J gene TRBJ2-3; 11 bases are shared with TRBD2. The V gene end was trimmed by 3 bases and the J gene end by 2 bases; junction bases not matched to a gene: 2. The CDR3 length is 15 residues. CDR1 is SGHNT, CDR2 YYREEE, per germline (reference sequence). CDR3 residues: CASSSLAGDTDTQYF. CDR3 bases: TGTGCCAGCAGCTCACTAGCGGGGGACACAGATACGCAGTATTTT.

The chain couples TRBV4-3 to TRBJ2-3; unclear D gene. Per the germline V gene, CDR1 is LGHNA and CDR2 is YSLEER. This CDR3 has 12 residues. The V end was cut by 1 base, the J end by 10 bases, with 9 bases between. CDR3: CASSQGKGAQYF. In DNA, the CDR3 is TGCGCCAGCAGCCAAGGAAAGGGTGCGCAGTATTTT.

The chain carries TRBV18 and TRBJ2-7; 11 bases map to TRBD2. Germline V gives CDR1 KGHSH, CDR2 LQKENI. Trimming at V came to 3 bases and at J to 4 bases, leaving 14 bases not matched to a gene. The CDR3 spans 18 residues. CDR3 coding DNA: TGTGCCAGCTCACCGACTGAACTAAGACTAGCGGGGAGGTACGAGCAGTACTTC. It specifies CASSPTELRLAGRYEQYF.

V and J are TRBV7-6 and TRBJ1-4; 7 bases are shared with TRBD1. This CDR3 is 14 amino acids long. Germline values: CDR1 SGHVS, CDR2 FNYEAQ. Unmatched junction bases numbered 5, after V lost 2 bases and J lost 8 bases. As DNA, the CDR3 is TGTGCCAGCAGCTTAAGGGGGCTTGGGGAAAAACTGTTTTTT. Amino acid sequence: CASSLRGLGEKLFF.

This CDR3 is CASSSLDRDIRTDTQYF. For the CDR3, the DNA is TGTGCCAGCAGCTCATTGGACCGGGACATCCGCACAGATACGCAGTATTTT. This sequence joins TRBV11-2 and TRBJ2-3; D is perhaps TRBD1 (6 bases). The CDR3 runs 17 residues. Germline assignment: CDR1 SGHAT and CDR2 FQNNGV. Trimming took off 4 bases at V and 1 base at J, with 18 bases between the two ends.

The V and J genes are TRBV7-2 and TRBJ2-3, with 7 bases fitting TRBD1. The CDR3 consists of 15 residues. CDR1 is SGHTA, CDR2 FQGNSA, per germline. With 4 bases clipped from V and 2 bases from J, the junction kept 6 bases outside the gene matches. The CDR3: CASSSTGVNTDTQYF. The CDR3 DNA follows: TGTGCCAGCAGCTCCACAGGGGTGAACACAGATACGCAGTATTTT.

The J gene is TRBJ2-7, the V gene TRBV6-6, with TRBD1 identical over 7 bases. Looked up from germline, CDR1 is MNHNY and CDR2 is SVGAGI (reference sequence). J was trimmed by 2 bases and V by 2 bases; bases with no gene match: 6. This CDR3 region has 15 residues. This chain's CDR3 is CASSYGGQLAYEQYF. CDR3 nucleotides: TGTGCCAGCAGTTACGGGGGACAGCTTGCCTACGAGCAGTACTTC.

This chain uses TRBV30 with TRBJ1-5; D is perhaps TRBD1 (5 bases). The germline V gene has CDR1 GTSNPN and CDR2 SVGIG (reference sequence). This CDR3 spans 13 amino acids. With 2 bases removed from V and 4 bases from J, the gap between germline ends came to 9 bases. CDR3 in amino acids: CAWSMDNNQPQHF. The CDR3 DNA follows: TGTGCCTGGAGTATGGACAATAATCAGCCCCAGCATTTT.

The chain is built from TRBV6-1 and TRBJ1-5; D not certain. The V end was cut by 0 bases, the J end by 7 bases, with 7 bases between. Germline loops: CDR1 MNHNS, CDR2 SASEGT. The CDR3 runs 13 residues. The CDR3 DNA reads as TGTGCCAGCAGTGAAGCGGCCGGCCAGCCCCAGCATTTT. Protein: CASSEAAGQPQHF.